The 7 T cell receptor beta chains presented below share a single source sample, sequenced in a study of Graves' ophthalmopathy and Graves' hyperthyroidism. Scientists amplified the TCR beta CDR3 regions from RNA transcripts. Second-round multiplex PCR came after first-round RT-PCR with HTBI primers. Each CDR3 protein is one row after TCRdb ran MiXCR on the multiplex PCR reads. The sample has hundreds of thousands of distinct CDR3 sequences, roughly 39% seen once; the top ten hold under 3.5%. Sequenced sample: peripheral blood. Every receptor here comes from an adult man with Graves' ophthalmopathy.

This clonotype came up many times. DNA for the CDR3: TGTGCCAGCAGCCAAGCGGTTGGCTATGGCTACACCTTC. It translates to CASSQAVGYGYTF. The V call is TRBV3-1, the J call TRBJ1-2; D unresolved. Trimming pared 1 base from V and 4 bases from J, leaving 7 bases between. The CDR3 spans 13 residues. Per germline, CDR1 LGHDT and CDR2 YNNKEL (reference sequence). The full variable domain, with the rest looked up from reference TRBV3-1 and TRBJ1-2, is DTAVSQTPKYLVTQMGNDKSIKCEQNLGHDTMYWYKQDSKKFLKIMFSYNNKELIINETVPNRFSPKSPDKAHLNLHINSLELGDSAVYFCASSQAVGYGYTFGSGTRLTVV.

This clonotype was seen many times. The chain recombines TRBV2 with TRBJ1-1; a weak D match, TRBD1 (5 bases). V was cut by 6 bases and J by 5 bases, with 10 bases left in between. The CDR3 loop spans 12 amino acids. Per germline, CDR1 SNHLY and CDR2 FYNNEI. CDR3 in amino acids: CASSGTRTEAFF. The CDR3 DNA follows: TGTGCCAGCAGCGGGACTCGAACTGAAGCTTTCTTT.

The V call is TRBV10-3, the J call TRBJ1-2, with TRBD1 matching 7 bases. The CDR3 is made up of 14 amino acids. The junction had 10 bases not matched to a gene; V was cut back by 6 bases and J by 6 bases. Looked up from germline, CDR1 is ENHRY and CDR2 is SYGVKD. The CDR3 reads CAISPQGRADGYTF. The CDR3 nucleotides are TGTGCCATCAGCCCACAGGGGAGGGCCGATGGCTACACCTTC.

This clonotype was observed at least ten times. J is TRBJ2-5 and V is TRBV5-5; D possibly matches TRBD1 or TRBD2 (7 bases each). Trimming removed 6 bases from V and 7 bases from J, with 13 bases in between. CDR1 is SGHKS and CDR2 is YYEKEE in the germline V gene (reference sequence). This CDR3 has 12 amino acids. CDR3 in amino acids: CASTGGGGTQYF. The CDR3 coding sequence is TGTGCCAGCACAGGGGGAGGGGGGACCCAGTACTTC.

This clonotype showed up many times. The chain employs TRBV2 and TRBJ1-2; 7 nucleotides match TRBD1. The V segment lost 6 bases and the J segment 4 bases; nucleotides outside the gene matches: 5. The germline CDR1 and CDR2 sequences are SNHLY and FYNNEI. The CDR3 is made up of 13 amino acids. CDR3 in DNA: TGTGCCAGCAGCGACGGGACAGCCTATGGCTACACCTTC. This codes for CASSDGTAYGYTF.

The chain joins TRBV29-1 to TRBJ1-5, with a weak D call TRBD1 (6 bases). V was pared by 8 bases and J by 5 bases, with 16 bases between. The CDR3 contains 13 residues. The germline V gene has CDR1 SQVTM and CDR2 ANQGSEA. In DNA, the CDR3 is TGCAGCTTGGAGGGCAGGGGACATCAGCCCCAGCATTTT. Its protein is CSLEGRGHQPQHF.

Remarks on this clonotype: A read error may be the cause here, since a much bigger clone is one base away. The chain recombines TRBV7-9 with TRBJ1-1; D unresolved. Germline loops: CDR1 SEHNR, CDR2 FQNEAQ (reference sequence). There are 14 residues in the CDR3. CDR3 sequence (DNA): TGTGCCAGCAGCCCATCCGCTTCCAACACTGGAGCTTTCTTT. Amino acids: CASSPSASNTGAFF.